The rows below give T cell receptor beta chains drawn from one sample of a study of identical twins. Using its own MiXCR run on the 5' RACE reads, TCRdb lists one record per CDR3 protein. The data hold fewer than 550,000 distinct CDR3 sequences, with about 15% observed a single time. The data were also submitted as part of a second study, on yellow fever vaccine responses in identical twins.

What was sequenced was CD4+ T cells sorted from blood. These receptors were obtained from a woman younger than 35 in good health. Each CDR3 is given with its conserved first and last residue. Fields, in order: J gene, V gene, CDR3 length, D gene, clone size, CDR3 DNA, CDR3 protein. A D gene is named only where the DNA matches it firmly. The size entry is marked missing in some rows and otherwise reads once, few, many or a size class.

TRBJ1-6	TRBV28	14	-	few	TGTGCCAGCAGTTTACAGGGGCCAACCTTCTCTTCACACTTT	CASSLQGPTFSSHF
TRBJ1-5	TRBV29-1	12	-	-	TGCAGCGTTGAAATCGGCAATCAGCCCCAGCATTTT	CSVEIGNQPQHF
TRBJ2-5	TRBV20-1	10	-	-	TGCAGTGCTTTCCAAGAGACCCAGTACTTC	CSAFQETQYF
TRBJ2-3	TRBV28	14	-	many	TGTGCCAGCAGTTTTAGGGTCGGGAGTTCTACGCAGTATTTT	CASSFRVGSSTQYF
TRBJ1-5	TRBV12-3/TRBV12-4	16	TRBD1	few	TGTGCCAGCAGTACCCAGGACAGGGCCGGCAATCAGCCCCAGCATTTT	CASSTQDRAGNQPQHF
TRBJ1-2	TRBV2	12	-	few	TGTGCCAGCAGTGGGCTACTCTATGGCTACACCTTC	CASSGLLYGYTF
TRBJ2-1	TRBV12-3/TRBV12-4	16	-	-	TGTGCCAGCAGTTTAGGGAGGGCGGGAACGGCATCGGAGCAGTTCTTC	CASSLGRAGTASEQFF
TRBJ1-1	TRBV12-3/TRBV12-4	13	-	many	TGTGCCAGCAGTTTAAAGGGATCATCTGAAGCTTTCTTT	CASSLKGSSEAFF
TRBJ2-2	TRBV5-1	18	TRBD2	many	TGCGCCAGCAGCTTGGATTCACCTAGCGGAGGAAACACCGGGGAGCTGTTTTTT	CASSLDSPSGGNTGELFF
TRBJ2-1	TRBV15	19	-	-	TGTGCCACCAGCAGAGGCCCAGGACTCGGAACCCTCACTTCCAATGAGCAGTTCTTC	CATSRGPGLGTLTSNEQFF
TRBJ1-1	TRBV5-6	15	-	few	TGTGCCAGCAGCTTGAAGCTCAGGGCTCACACTGAAGCTTTCTTT	CASSLKLRAHTEAFF
TRBJ2-1	TRBV20-1	12	-	many	TGCAGTGCCAACCCTTGGGACAATGAGCAGTTCTTC	CSANPWDNEQFF
TRBJ2-3	TRBV29-1	14	TRBD2	few	TGCAGCGTCGCCACCGCTAGCGGGAGCGATACGCAGTATTTT	CSVATASGSDTQYF
TRBJ2-5	TRBV5-1	14	TRBD1	few	TGCGCCAGCAATTCGGGACAGGGCCAAGAGACCCAGTACTTC	CASNSGQGQETQYF
TRBJ2-4	TRBV12-1	17	-	few	TGTGCCAGCAGCGCGTCACTAGCGGGAGTAGCCAAAAACATTCAGTACTTC	CASSASLAGVAKNIQYF
TRBJ2-7	TRBV18	15	TRBD2	-	TGTGCCAGCTCACCTGAAGCGGGAGGGTTTTACGAGCAGTACTTC	CASSPEAGGFYEQYF
TRBJ2-1	TRBV5-6	16	TRBD2	-	TGTGCCAGCAGCTTCCGGACTAGCGGGGCTTACAATGAGCAGTTCTTC	CASSFRTSGAYNEQFF
TRBJ2-1	TRBV7-2	15	TRBD2	-	TGTGCCAGCAGCTTAGTTAGCGGGGGGACAAATGAGCAGTTCTTC	CASSLVSGGTNEQFF
TRBJ2-5	TRBV20-1	17	-	few	TGCAGTGCTAAACGGTCGGCGCGGGCGCTAACCCTAGAGACCCAGTACTTC	CSAKRSARALTLETQYF
TRBJ2-1	TRBV7-6	17	-	few	TGTGCCAGCAGCTTAGCGAATATCGGGGGGCCTTTCAATGAGCAGTTCTTC	CASSLANIGGPFNEQFF
TRBJ2-7	TRBV27	16	TRBD1	few	TGTGCCAGCAGTCAAACTACCGGGACAGGGCCCTACGAGCAGTACTTC	CASSQTTGTGPYEQYF
TRBJ2-1	TRBV28	16	TRBD2	many	TGTGCCAGCAGTTTGCTTGCGGGAGGGTCCTACAATGAGCAGTTCTTC	CASSLLAGGSYNEQFF
TRBJ1-1	TRBV4-1	14	-	-	TGCGCCAGCAGCCAAGAAGGAGGGACTTTAGAAGCTTTCTTT	CASSQEGGTLEAFF